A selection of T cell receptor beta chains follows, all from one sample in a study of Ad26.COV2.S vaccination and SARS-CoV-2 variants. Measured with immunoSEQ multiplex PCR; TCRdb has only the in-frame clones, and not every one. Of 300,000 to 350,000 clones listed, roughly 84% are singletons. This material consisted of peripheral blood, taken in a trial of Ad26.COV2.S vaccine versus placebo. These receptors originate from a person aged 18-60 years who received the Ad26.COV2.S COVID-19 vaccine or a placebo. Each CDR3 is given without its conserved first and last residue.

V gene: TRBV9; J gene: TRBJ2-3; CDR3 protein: ASCRGAPTDTQY
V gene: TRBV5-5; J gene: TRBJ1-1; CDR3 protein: ASSLGQGLMNTEAF
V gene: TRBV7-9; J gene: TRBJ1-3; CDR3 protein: ASSPNLSGNTIY
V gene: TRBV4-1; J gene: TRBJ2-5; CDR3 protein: ASSQLGLEDQETQY
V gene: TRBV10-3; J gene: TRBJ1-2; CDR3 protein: AISESGFYYDGYT
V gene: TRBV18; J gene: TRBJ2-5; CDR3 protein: ASSPMETQY
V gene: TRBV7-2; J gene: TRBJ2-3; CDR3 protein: ASSLAEGTDTQY
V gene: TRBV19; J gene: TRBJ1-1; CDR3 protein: ASSSLTWGEDTEAF
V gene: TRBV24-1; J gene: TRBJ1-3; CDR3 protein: ATPIHRGSGNTIY
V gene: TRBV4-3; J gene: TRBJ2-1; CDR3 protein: ASSQSLESSYNEQF
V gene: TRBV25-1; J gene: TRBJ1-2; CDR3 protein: ASSRGRAYGYT
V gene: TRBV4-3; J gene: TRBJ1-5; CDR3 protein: ASSQDRGTGNQPQH
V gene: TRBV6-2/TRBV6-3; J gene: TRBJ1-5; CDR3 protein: ASSSGTTGAANQPQH
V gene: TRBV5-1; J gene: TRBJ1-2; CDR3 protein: ASSLLDNYGYT
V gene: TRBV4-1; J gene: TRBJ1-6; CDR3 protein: ASNTELQALANSPLH
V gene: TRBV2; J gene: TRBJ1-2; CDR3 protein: ASMIRENYGYT
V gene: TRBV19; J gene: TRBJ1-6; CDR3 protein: ASSRGQQYNSPLH
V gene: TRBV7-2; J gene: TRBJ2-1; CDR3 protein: ASSPGVAGGHEQF
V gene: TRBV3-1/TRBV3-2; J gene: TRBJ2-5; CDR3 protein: ASSQRASDETQY
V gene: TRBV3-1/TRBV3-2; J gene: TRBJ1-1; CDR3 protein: ASSPMAMNTEAF
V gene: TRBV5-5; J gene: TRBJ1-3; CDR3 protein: ASSNYNSYSGNTIY
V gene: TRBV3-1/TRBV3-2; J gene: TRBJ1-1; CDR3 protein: ASTGLNTEAF
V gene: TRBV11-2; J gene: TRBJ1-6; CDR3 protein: ASSSGARNTPLH
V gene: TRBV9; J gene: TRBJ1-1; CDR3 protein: ASSEHSSTEAF
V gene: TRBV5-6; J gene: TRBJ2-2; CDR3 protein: ASSLAWDTQRHGELF
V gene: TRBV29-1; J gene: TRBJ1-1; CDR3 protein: SVRDGGADTEAF
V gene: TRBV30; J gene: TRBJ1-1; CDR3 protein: AWSPLGKGMNTEAF
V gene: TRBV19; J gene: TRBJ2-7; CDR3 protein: ASSSGFGSEYEQY
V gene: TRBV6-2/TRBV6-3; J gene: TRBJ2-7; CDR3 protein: ASSYNGEQY
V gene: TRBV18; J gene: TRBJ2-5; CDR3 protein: ASSPTSDQETQY
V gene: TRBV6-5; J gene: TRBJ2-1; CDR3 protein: ASSYGGTSRGKEQF
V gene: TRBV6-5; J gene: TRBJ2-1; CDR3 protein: ASSFRWPYNEQF
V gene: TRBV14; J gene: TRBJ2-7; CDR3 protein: ASSQRGNLYEQY
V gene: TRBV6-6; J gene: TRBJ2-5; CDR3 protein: ASRRLAGEQETQY
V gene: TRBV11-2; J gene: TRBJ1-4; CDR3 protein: ASSFSRAQAQEYEKLF
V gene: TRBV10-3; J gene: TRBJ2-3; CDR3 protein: AIAGGTDTQY
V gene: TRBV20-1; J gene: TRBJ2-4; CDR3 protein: SATGENIQY
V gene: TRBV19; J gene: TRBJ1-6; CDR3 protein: ASRATGGDSPLH
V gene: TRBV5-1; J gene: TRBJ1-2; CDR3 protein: ASSPRGIDYGYT
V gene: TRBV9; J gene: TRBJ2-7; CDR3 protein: ASSVGWDSSYEQY
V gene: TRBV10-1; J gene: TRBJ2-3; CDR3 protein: ASSETPARGGRDTQY
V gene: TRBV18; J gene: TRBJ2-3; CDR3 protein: ASSPTGKGATDTQY
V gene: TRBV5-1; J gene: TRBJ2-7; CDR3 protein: ASSLGTVYEQY
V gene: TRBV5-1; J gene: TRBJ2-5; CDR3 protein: ASSRDGVQETQY
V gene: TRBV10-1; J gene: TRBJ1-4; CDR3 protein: ASSPGTGNEKLF
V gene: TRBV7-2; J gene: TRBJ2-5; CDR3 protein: ASSLGRNQETQY
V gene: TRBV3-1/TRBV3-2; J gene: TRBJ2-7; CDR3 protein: ASSHSGDEQY